This TCR beta chain derives from a study of control samples from healthy donors and cancer patients. With 7 bases clipped from V and 1 base from J, the junction kept 4 bases outside the gene matches. CDR3 size: 14 residues. The V gene's germline CDR1 is LNHDA and CDR2 SQIVND (reference sequence). This clone is classed as medium-sized. Here immunoSEQ multiplex PCR was the method, and the copy in TCRdb shows in-frame clones only, minus some. Of about 140,000 clones in the sample, 80% to 95% are singletons; the top ten hold around 10%. The TCR comes from a young man in good health. The sequencing input was blood. This chain joins TRBV19 and TRBJ2-3; 8 bases line up with TRBD1. The CDR3 loop reads CASTPTGGTDTQYF. DNA of the CDR3: TGTGCCAGTACCCCGACAGGGGGCACAGATACGCAGTATTTT.